This TCR beta chain was captured by sequencing in a study of blood T cell repertoires in COVID-19. CDR1 and CDR2 from the germline V gene are SNHLY and FYNNEI. Trimming shortened V by 8 bases and J by 1 base, and 14 bases separated the two germline ends. There are 14 residues in the CDR3. Measured with immunoSEQ multiplex PCR; TCRdb has only the in-frame clones, and not every one. The sample lists roughly 240,000 clones; 80% to 90% were seen once. Participants were aged about 18 to 95 years, lived in 24 US areas, and enrolled virtually. The chain combines TRBV2 with TRBJ2-5, with a possible D match to TRBD1 (5 bases). Sequenced material: PBMCs or T cells enriched from blood (not recorded which). This TCR came from a woman younger than 45 with acute COVID-19. CDR3 nucleotide sequence: TGTGCCAGCGCCCCCCGGACAAGCCAAGAGACCCAGTACTTC. Its translation is CASAPRTSQETQYF.